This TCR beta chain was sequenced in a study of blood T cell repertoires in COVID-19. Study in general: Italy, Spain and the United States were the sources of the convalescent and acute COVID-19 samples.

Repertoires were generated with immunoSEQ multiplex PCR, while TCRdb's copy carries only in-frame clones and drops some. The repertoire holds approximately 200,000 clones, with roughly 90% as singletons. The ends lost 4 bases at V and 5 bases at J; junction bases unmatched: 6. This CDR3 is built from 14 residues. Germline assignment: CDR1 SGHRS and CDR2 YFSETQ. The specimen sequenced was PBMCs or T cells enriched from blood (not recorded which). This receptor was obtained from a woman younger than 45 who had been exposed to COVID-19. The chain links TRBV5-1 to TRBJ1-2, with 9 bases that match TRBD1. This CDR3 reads CASSGGQGTYGYTF. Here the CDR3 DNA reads TGCGCCAGCAGCGGCGGACAGGGGACTTATGGCTACACCTTC. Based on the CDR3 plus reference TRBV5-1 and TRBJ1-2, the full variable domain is KAGVTQTPRYLIKTRGQQVTLSCSPISGHRSVSWYQQTPGQGLQFLFEYFSETQRNKGNFPGRFSGRQFSNSRSEMNVSTLELGDSALYLCASSGGQGTYGYTFGSGTRLTVV.